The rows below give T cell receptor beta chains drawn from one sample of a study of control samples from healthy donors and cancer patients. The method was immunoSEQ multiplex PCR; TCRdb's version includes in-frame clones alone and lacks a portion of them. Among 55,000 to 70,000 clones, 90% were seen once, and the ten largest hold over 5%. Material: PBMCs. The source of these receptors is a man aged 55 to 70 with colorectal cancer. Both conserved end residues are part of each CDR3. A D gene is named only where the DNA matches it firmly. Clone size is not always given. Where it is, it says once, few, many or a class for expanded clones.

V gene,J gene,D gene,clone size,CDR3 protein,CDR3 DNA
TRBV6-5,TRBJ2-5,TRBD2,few,CASSLAGGVETQYF,TGTGCCAGCAGTCTAGCGGGGGGAGTGGAGACCCAGTACTTC
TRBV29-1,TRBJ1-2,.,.,CSVLLGGLNGYTF,TGCAGCGTCCTCCTGGGGGGCTTGAATGGCTACACCTTC
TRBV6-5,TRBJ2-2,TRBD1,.,CAGQGLAGELFF,TGTGCCGGACAGGGTCTCGCCGGGGAGCTGTTTTTT
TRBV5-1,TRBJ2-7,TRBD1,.,CASSLMSGARTGREQYF,TGCGCCAGCAGCTTGATGTCGGGCGCCCGGACAGGGCGCGAGCAGTACTTC
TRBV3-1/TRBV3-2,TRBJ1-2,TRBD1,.,CASSQVAGGFYGYTF,TGTGCCAGCAGCCAAGTCGCAGGGGGGTTCTATGGCTACACCTTC
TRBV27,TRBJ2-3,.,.,CASSSRGISTDTQYF,TGTGCCAGCAGTTCGAGAGGGATCAGCACAGATACGCAGTATTTT
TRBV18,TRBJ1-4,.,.,CASSPGSGRKLFF,TGTGCCAGCTCACCAGGGTCCGGTAGAAAACTGTTTTTT
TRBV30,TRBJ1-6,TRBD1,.,CAWSNTGQANSPLHF,TGTGCCTGGAGTAACACGGGACAGGCGAATTCACCCCTCCACTTT
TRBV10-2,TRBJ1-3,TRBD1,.,CASRGDRGTGNTIYF,TGCGCCAGCAGGGGGGACAGGGGGACTGGAAACACCATATATTTT
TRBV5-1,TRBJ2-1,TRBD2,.,CASSLSGSPYNEQFF,TGCGCCAGCAGCCTTAGCGGGTCCCCCTACAATGAGCAGTTCTTC
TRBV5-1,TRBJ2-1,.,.,CASSSPRGAYNEQFF,TGCGCCAGCAGCTCTCCGCGGGGCGCCTACAATGAGCAGTTCTTC
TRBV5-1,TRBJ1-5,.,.,CASSPQGREGNQPQHF,TGCGCCAGCAGCCCGCAGGGCCGAGAGGGGAATCAGCCCCAGCATTTT
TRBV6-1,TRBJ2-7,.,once,CASSEFGPPYEQYF,TGTGCCAGCAGTGAATTCGGGCCGCCCTACGAGCAGTACTTC
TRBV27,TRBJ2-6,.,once,CASRPRGAGANVLTF,TGTGCCAGCAGGCCAAGGGGGGCTGGGGCCAACGTCCTGACTTTC
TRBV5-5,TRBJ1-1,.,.,CASSHTGTEAFF,TGTGCCAGCAGCCACACAGGAACTGAAGCTTTCTTT
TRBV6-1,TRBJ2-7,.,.,CASSDPSTRQTYEQYF,TGTGCCAGCAGTGACCCATCAACGCGACAGACCTACGAGCAGTACTTC
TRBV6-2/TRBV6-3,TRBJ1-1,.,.,CASSYAGYTEAFF,TGTGCCAGCAGTTACGCGGGGTACACTGAAGCTTTCTTT
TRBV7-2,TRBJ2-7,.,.,CASSTGSGTIEQYF,TGTGCCAGCAGCACCGGTTCCGGGACCATCGAGCAGTACTTC
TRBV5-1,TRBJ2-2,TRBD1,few,CASSPGTTGPTGELFF,TGCGCCAGCAGCCCCGGGACGACAGGGCCCACCGGGGAGCTGTTTTTT
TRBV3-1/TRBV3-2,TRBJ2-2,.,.,CASSQGLQSGELFF,TGTGCCAGCAGCCAAGGGCTCCAATCCGGGGAGCTGTTTTTT
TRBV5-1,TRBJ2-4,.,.,CASSSDTGGGAKNIQYF,TGCGCCAGCAGCTCGGACACCGGCGGTGGGGCCAAAAACATTCAGTACTTC
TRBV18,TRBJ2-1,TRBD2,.,CASSPAGLAGYEQFF,TGTGCCAGCTCACCGGCGGGACTAGCGGGGTATGAGCAGTTCTTC
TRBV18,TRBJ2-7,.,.,CASSPVGGLSYEQYF,TGTGCCAGCTCACCAGTGGGGGGCCTCTCCTACGAGCAGTACTTC
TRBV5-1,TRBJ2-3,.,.,CASSRSTDTQYF,TGCGCCAGCAGCCGTAGCACAGATACGCAGTATTTT
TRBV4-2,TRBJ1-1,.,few,CASSQEYKNTEAFF,TGTGCCAGCAGCCAAGAGTACAAGAACACTGAAGCTTTCTTT
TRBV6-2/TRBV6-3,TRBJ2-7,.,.,CASSYGTQTYEQYF,TGTGCCAGCAGTTACGGGACCCAGACCTACGAGCAGTACTTC
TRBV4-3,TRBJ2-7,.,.,CASSLEKGRVATYF,TGCGCCAGCAGCCTCGAAAAGGGCAGGGTGGCGACGTACTTC
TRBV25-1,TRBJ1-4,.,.,CASSEPGPGAGEKLFF,TGTGCCAGCAGTGAACCCGGGCCGGGTGCGGGGGAAAAACTGTTTTTT
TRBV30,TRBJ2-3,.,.,CAWSINVLGGGGLTDTQYF,TGTGCCTGGAGTATTAACGTCTTGGGGGGCGGGGGCCTCACAGATACGCAGTATTTT
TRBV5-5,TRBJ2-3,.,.,CASSPLGTDTQYF,TGTGCCAGCAGCCCCCTGGGAACGGATACGCAGTATTTT
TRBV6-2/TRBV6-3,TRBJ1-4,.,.,CASSYRATNEKLFF,TGTGCCAGCAGTTACCGAGCAACTAATGAAAAACTGTTTTTT
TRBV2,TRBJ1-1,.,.,CASIILPNTEAFF,TGTGCCAGCATCATTCTTCCGAACACTGAAGCTTTCTTT
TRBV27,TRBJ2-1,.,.,CASSLRKHLTQQGRLHNEQFF,TGTGCCAGCAGTTTACGAAAGCACCTTACCCAACAGGGTAGACTTCACAATGAGCAGTTCTTC
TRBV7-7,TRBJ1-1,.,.,CASSRQQNTEAFF,TGTGCCAGCAGCCGACAGCAGAACACTGAAGCTTTCTTT
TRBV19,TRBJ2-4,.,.,CATSRAAPGDIQYF,TGTGCCACCTCGAGGGCTGCGCCCGGGGACATTCAGTACTTC